Below are 20 T cell receptor beta chains sequenced from a single sample in a study of T cells after yellow fever vaccination. TCRdb called the 5' RACE reads again in MiXCR, with one record for every CDR3 protein. The data contain about 250,000 distinct CDR3 sequences, about 3.5% of them seen just once; the ten biggest clones take up under 20%. The sample in question was PBMCs, obtained 15 days after the yellow fever booster vaccination. The receptors stem from a man between 18 and 35 years old who received the YFV17D yellow fever vaccine.

This clonotype was detected many times. The chain combines TRBV7-6 with TRBJ2-5; 7 bases match TRBD1. CDR3 length: 15 amino acids. Looked up from germline, CDR1 is SGHVS and CDR2 is FNYEAQ. V gave up 1 base and J gave up 4 bases; unmatched junction bases: 6. The chain's CDR3 is CASSLGQGVGETQYF. CDR3 nucleotides: TGTGCCAGCAGCTTAGGTCAGGGGGTTGGAGAGACCCAGTACTTC.

This clonotype showed up many times. The genes are TRBV20-1 and TRBJ1-4, with a weak D call TRBD1 (5 bases). The V gene's germline CDR1 is DFQATT and CDR2 SNEGSKA (reference sequence). The length of the CDR3 is 14 residues. Trimming stripped 3 bases from V and 4 bases from J, with 12 bases between. CDR3 DNA: TGCAGTGCTAGGTTATCAGGGTTTAATGAAAAACTGTTTTTT. It codes for CSARLSGFNEKLFF.

This clonotype has ten or more counts. V gene TRBV20-1 combines with J gene TRBJ1-2; D is unclear. The CDR3 consists of 15 residues. Trimming shortened V by 0 bases and J by 0 bases, and 11 bases separated the two germline ends. Germline loops: CDR1 DFQATT, CDR2 SNEGSKA (reference sequence). This chain's CDR3 is CSARDAAAANYGYTF. In nucleotides, the CDR3 is TGCAGTGCTAGAGATGCGGCAGCAGCTAACTATGGCTACACCTTC.

This clonotype was counted many times. The genes are TRBV28 and TRBJ1-1; D call uncertain. V was cut by 3 bases and J by 7 bases, with 9 bases left in between. Germline CDR1 MDHEN, CDR2 SYDVKM. The CDR3 consists of 12 residues. The chain's CDR3 is CASSLGRIEAFF. The CDR3 nucleotides read TGTGCCAGCAGTTTGGGTCGGATTGAAGCTTTCTTT.

This clonotype showed up many times. The V and J genes are TRBV6-2 or TRBV6-3 and TRBJ2-1, with D uncertain. Germline V gene lookup returns CDR1 MNHEY and CDR2 SVGEGT. The ends were cut back, 4 bases at V and 0 bases at J, with 10 bases in the middle. The CDR3 is made up of 15 amino acids. CDR3 in amino acids: CASSSPDISYNEQFF. The CDR3 DNA sequence: TGTGCCAGCAGTTCCCCAGATATCTCCTACAATGAGCAGTTCTTC.

This clonotype came up many times. The chain is built from TRBV20-1 and TRBJ2-1; 14 bases match TRBD2. V shed 5 bases and J 10 bases; nucleotides not matched to a gene: 4. Germline values: CDR1 DFQATT, CDR2 SNEGSKA (reference sequence). The CDR3 is 13 amino acids. In DNA, the CDR3 is TGCAGTGCTCCCCGACTAGCGGGGGGGGAGCAGTTCTTC. As protein: CSAPRLAGGEQFF.

This clonotype was seen ten or more times. The chain is built from TRBV5-1 and TRBJ2-1; TRBD2 is a possible D gene (7 bases). The CDR3 extends over 13 amino acids. The germline V gene encodes CDR1 SGHRS and CDR2 YFSETQ. Trimming removed 5 bases at V and 2 bases at J, with 8 bases between. The CDR3, as DNA: TGCGCCAGCAGGGGGGGGCCCTACAATGAGCAGTTCTTC. Amino acid sequence: CASRGGPYNEQFF.

Many counts were recorded for this clonotype. The J gene is TRBJ1-3, the V gene TRBV7-2; D gene ambiguous. V was cut by 2 bases and J by 11 bases, with 19 bases left in between. Germline CDR1 is SGHTA and CDR2 is FQGNSA. The CDR3 runs to 15 residues. The CDR3 bases are TGTGCCAGCAGCTTACAGGACCTCCAGCAAGAGGCCATATATTTT. Translated, it gives CASSLQDLQQEAIYF.

This clonotype was detected ten times or more. The rearrangement links TRBV20-1 to TRBJ1-2; the D is unclear. Trimming shortened V by 3 bases and J by 1 base, and 3 bases separated the two germline ends. This CDR3 spans 11 amino acids. Per the germline V gene, CDR1 is DFQATT and CDR2 is SNEGSKA (reference sequence). CDR3 amino acids: CSASINYGYTF. CDR3 bases: TGCAGTGCTAGTATTAACTATGGCTACACCTTC.

This clonotype was detected many times. The chain uses TRBV7-3 and TRBJ2-3, with 9 bases aligning to TRBD2. Germline assignment: CDR1 SGHTA and CDR2 FQGTGA. There are 17 residues in the CDR3. V gave up 3 bases and J gave up 4 bases; unmatched junction bases: 11. The CDR3 DNA sequence: TGTGCCAGCAGCTTGGGACTAGCCGGGGTCTCGGCAGATACGCAGTATTTT. It is translated as CASSLGLAGVSADTQYF.

This clonotype was seen many times. This sequence joins TRBV7-2 and TRBJ2-7; a weak D match, TRBD2 (5 bases). This CDR3 has 14 residues. V lost 1 base and J 4 bases, leaving 11 bases between the germline ends. Germline CDR1 SGHTA, CDR2 FQGNSA. The DNA of the CDR3 is TGTGCCAGCAGCTTAGGGCATGAGGGTTACGAGCAGTACTTC. This codes for CASSLGHEGYEQYF.

The sample holds many counts of this clonotype. V is TRBV4-1 and J is TRBJ2-7, with 7 positions matching TRBD1. V lost 3 bases and J lost 2; bases outside the gene matches: 4. The CDR3 consists of 14 residues. In germline, CDR1 is MGHRA, CDR2 YSYEKL. CDR3 bases: TGCGCCAGCAGCCACTCCGGGACAGCCTACGAGCAGTACTTC. This translates into CASSHSGTAYEQYF.

This clonotype was counted at least ten times. This sequence joins TRBV7-9 and TRBJ1-5; D is undetermined. This CDR3 has 15 residues. The V and J ends lost 4 bases and 2 bases respectively, with 12 bases between them. Germline CDR1 SEHNR, CDR2 FQNEAQ (reference sequence). CDR3: CASSSNNRGNQPQHF. CDR3 DNA sequence: TGTGCCAGCAGCTCCAATAATAGGGGCAATCAGCCCCAGCATTTT.

This clonotype was counted ten times or more. The V call is TRBV5-1, the J call TRBJ1-1; 9 bases map to TRBD1. The length of the CDR3 is 13 residues. V lost 5 bases to trimming and J lost 5 bases; unmatched junction nucleotides: 4. The germline CDR1 and CDR2 sequences are SGHRS and YFSETQ. This CDR3 reads CASRDRGRTEAFF. The CDR3 nucleotides are TGCGCCAGCAGGGACAGGGGAAGAACTGAAGCTTTCTTT.

This clonotype occurred many times. The V and J genes are TRBV7-9 and TRBJ2-5; TRBD2 matches 9 bases. V lost 5 bases, J lost 1 base, and 11 bases stayed unmatched. CDR1 is SEHNR and CDR2 is FQNEAQ in the germline V gene (reference sequence). The CDR3 runs to 17 residues. The CDR3 spells CASSTSRAGGLQETQYF. CDR3 sequence (DNA): TGTGCCAGCAGCACTAGCCGAGCGGGGGGTCTCCAAGAGACCCAGTACTTC.

CDR3 sequence reads: CASSPSINNEQFF. As DNA, the CDR3 is TGTGCCAGCAGTCCATCAATCAACAATGAGCAGTTCTTC. The chain is built from TRBV28 and TRBJ2-1; D uncertain. Trimming stripped 5 bases from V and 5 bases from J, with 10 bases between. The germline CDR1 and CDR2 sequences are MDHEN and SYDVKM. The CDR3 extends over 13 amino acids.

In this sample, this clonotype turned up many times. This chain connects TRBV7-9 to TRBJ1-6; perhaps TRBD1 as D (5 bases). Germline V lookup: CDR1 SEHNR, CDR2 FQNEAQ (reference sequence). This CDR3 spans 13 amino acids. V was pared by 6 bases and J by 7 bases, with 10 bases between. The CDR3 sequence: CASSEQENSPLHF. CDR3 coding DNA: TGTGCCAGCAGTGAACAGGAGAATTCACCCCTCCACTTT.

This chain links TRBV20-1 with TRBJ2-7; 9 nucleotides agree with TRBD2. After removal of 5 bases from V and 2 bases from J, the junction contained 7 bases not matched to a gene. The CDR3 consists of 14 residues. Germline V gene data show CDR1 as DFQATT and CDR2 as SNEGSKA (reference sequence). The CDR3 bases are TGCAGTGCTCATAGCGGGGGTCCAACCTACGAGCAGTACGTC. Its protein is CSAHSGGPTYEQYV.

This clonotype was found many times. The gene calls are TRBV7-2 and TRBJ1-1; D unresolved. Germline values: CDR1 SGHTA, CDR2 FQGNSA. Trimming removed 1 base at V and 4 bases at J, with 7 bases between. CDR3 size: 13 residues. The CDR3 here is CASSLVSGTEAFF. Here the CDR3 DNA reads TGTGCCAGCAGCTTAGTTTCCGGCACTGAAGCTTTCTTT. The whole variable domain, remainder taken from reference TRBV7-2 and TRBJ1-1, is GAGVSQSPSNKVTEKGKDVELRCDPISGHTALYWYRQSLGQGLEFLIYFQGNSAPDKSGLPSDRFSAERTGGSVSTLTIQRTQQEDSAVYLCASSLVSGTEAFFGQGTRLTVV.

This clonotype occurred many times. This chain links TRBV6-1 with TRBJ1-5; D may be TRBD1 (6 bases). Trimming removed 2 bases from V and 1 base from J, with 9 bases in between. The CDR3 has 15 residues. The germline CDR1 and CDR2 sequences are MNHNS and SASEGT. The CDR3 nucleotides are TGTGCCAGCAGTGAACGTGGACAGAGCAATCAGCCCCAGCATTTT. This codes for CASSERGQSNQPQHF.